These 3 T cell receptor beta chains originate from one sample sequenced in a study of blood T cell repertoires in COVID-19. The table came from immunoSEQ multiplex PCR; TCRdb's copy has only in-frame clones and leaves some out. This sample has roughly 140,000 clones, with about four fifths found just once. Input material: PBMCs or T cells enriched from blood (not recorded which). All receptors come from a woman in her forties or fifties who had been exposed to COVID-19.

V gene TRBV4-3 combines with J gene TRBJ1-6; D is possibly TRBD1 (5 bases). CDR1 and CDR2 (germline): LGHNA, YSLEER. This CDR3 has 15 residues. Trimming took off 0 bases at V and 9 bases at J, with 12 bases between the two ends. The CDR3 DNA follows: TGCGCCAGCAGCCAAGACGGGGGGGTTCGTTCACCCCTCCACTTT. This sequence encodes CASSQDGGVRSPLHF.

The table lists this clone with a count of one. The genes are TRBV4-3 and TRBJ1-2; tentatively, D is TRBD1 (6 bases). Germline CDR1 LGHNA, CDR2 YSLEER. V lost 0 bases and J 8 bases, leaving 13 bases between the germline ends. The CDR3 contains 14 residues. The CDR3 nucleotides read TGCGCCAGCAGCCAAGATGGTGGGGGCTGGGGCTACACCTTC. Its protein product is CASSQDGGGWGYTF.

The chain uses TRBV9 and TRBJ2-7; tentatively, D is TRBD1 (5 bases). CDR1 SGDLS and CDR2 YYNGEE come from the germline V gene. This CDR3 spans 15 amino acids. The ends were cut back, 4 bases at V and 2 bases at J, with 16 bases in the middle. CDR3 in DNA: TGTGCCAGCAGCCCCCAGGGCTCCTTAACCTACGAGCAGTACTTC. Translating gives CASSPQGSLTYEQYF. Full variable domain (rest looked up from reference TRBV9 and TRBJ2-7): DSGVTQTPKHLITATGQRVTLRCSPRSGDLSVYWYQQSLDQGLQFLIQYYNGEERAKGNILERFSAQQFPDLHSELNLSSLELGDSALYFCASSPQGSLTYEQYFGPGTRLTVT.